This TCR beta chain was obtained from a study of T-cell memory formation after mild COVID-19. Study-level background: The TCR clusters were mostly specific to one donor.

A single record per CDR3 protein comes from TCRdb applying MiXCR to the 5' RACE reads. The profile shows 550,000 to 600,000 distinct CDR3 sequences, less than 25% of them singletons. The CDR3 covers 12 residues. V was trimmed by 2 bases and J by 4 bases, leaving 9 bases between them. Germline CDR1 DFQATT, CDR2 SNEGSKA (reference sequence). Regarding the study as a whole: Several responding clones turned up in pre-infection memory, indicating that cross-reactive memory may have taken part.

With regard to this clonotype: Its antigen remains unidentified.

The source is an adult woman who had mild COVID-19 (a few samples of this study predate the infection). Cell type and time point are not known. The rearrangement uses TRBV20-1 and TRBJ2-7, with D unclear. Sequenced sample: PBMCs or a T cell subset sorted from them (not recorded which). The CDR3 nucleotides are TGCAGTGCTAGATCCACAGATTACGAGCAGTACTTC. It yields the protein CSARSTDYEQYF.